This is a list of T cell receptor beta chains from one sample in a study of shared clonotypes between healthy human individuals. This table comes from immunoSEQ multiplex PCR, and its TCRdb copy is limited to in-frame clones, with some not included. This sample has more than 2 million clones; 90% to 97% occur once, and the top ten carry less than 0.15%. Sequenced input: naive CD4+ T cells sorted from blood. The receptors come from a man aged 18 to 35 in good health. CDR3s include the opening cysteine and the closing phenylalanine or tryptophan. The order of the fields is J gene, D gene, clone size, V gene, CDR3 DNA, CDR3 protein. The D gene is left open where the match is weak. Rows give clone size only sometimes, using once, few, many, or a class for an expanded clone.

>TRBJ2-1|TRBD2|NA|TRBV7-2
TGTGCCAGCAGCTTACGGGGGGGCAGAGATGAGCAGTTCTTC
CASSLRGGRDEQFF
>TRBJ1-5|NA|NA|TRBV7-2
TGTGCCAGCAGCCTTGGACTGTATAATCAGCCCCAGCATTTT
CASSLGLYNQPQHF
>TRBJ1-2|NA|NA|TRBV6-5
TGTGCCAGCAGCCAGGGGCTTGGCTACACCTTC
CASSQGLGYTF
>TRBJ2-7|TRBD2|NA|TRBV6-1
TGTGCCAGCAGTGACTCCGGGAGGATGTACGAGCAGTACTTC
CASSDSGRMYEQYF
>TRBJ2-3|NA|NA|TRBV6-1
TGTGCCAGCAGTGAAGCAGGCAGCACAGATACGCAGTATTTT
CASSEAGSTDTQYF
>TRBJ2-5|NA|NA|TRBV1
TGCACCAGCAGCCAAGATGATCAAGGGAAGCGGAAGAACCCCCGTCCCGAGGAGACCCAGTACTTC
CTSSQDDQGKRKNPRPEETQYF
>TRBJ1-5|NA|NA|TRBV28
TGTGCCAGCAGTTTCGTCCGAGACAGGTTTAGCAATCAGCCCCAGCATTTT
CASSFVRDRFSNQPQHF
>TRBJ1-2|TRBD1|NA|TRBV4-1
TGCGCCAGCAGCCGCATACAGGGGGATACTGGCTACACCTTC
CASSRIQGDTGYTF
>TRBJ1-1|NA|NA|TRBV10-3
TGTGCCATCAGTGACGGGGGGGCCACTGAAGCTTTCTTT
CAISDGGATEAFF
>TRBJ2-1|NA|NA|TRBV25-1
TGTGCCAGCAGTGGGTACCCAGCGGAGATGAATGAGCAGTTCTTC
CASSGYPAEMNEQFF
>TRBJ1-2|NA|NA|TRBV28
TGTGCCAGCAGTCTTCAGGGATCCGACTATGGCTACACCTTC
CASSLQGSDYGYTF
>TRBJ2-7|NA|NA|TRBV7-9
TGTGCCAGCAGCTTAGCGGGAGCCCACGAGCAGTACTTC
CASSLAGAHEQYF
>TRBJ2-3|NA|NA|TRBV11-2
TGTGCCAGCAGCTTAGTGGGCAGGGACACAGATACGCAGTATTTT
CASSLVGRDTDTQYF
>TRBJ2-3|NA|NA|TRBV7-9
TGTGCCAGCAGCTTAGCGGGAAGAAGTTTACCAGATACGCAGTATTTT
CASSLAGRSLPDTQYF
>TRBJ1-1|NA|NA|TRBV5-1
TGCGCCAGCAGCTCACTCTCGACAGCTCTACTGAACACTGAAGCTTTCTTT
CASSSLSTALLNTEAFF
>TRBJ1-5|NA|NA|TRBV19
TGTGCCAGTAGGAAGGGGCAGGACCATCAGCCCCAGCATTTT
CASRKGQDHQPQHF
>TRBJ2-7|NA|NA|TRBV5-3
TGTGCCAGAAGCTTTTACTCCTGCTTC
CARSFYSCF
>TRBJ2-7|NA|NA|TRBV12-2
TGTGCAAGACGGGCACGGGGGTACGAGCAGTACTTC
CARRARGYEQYF
>TRBJ2-7|TRBD2|NA|TRBV28
TGTGCCAGCAGTTTATTCCCGGGGGGCTACGAGCAGTACTTC
CASSLFPGGYEQYF
>TRBJ2-5|NA|NA|TRBV5-6
TGTGCCAGCAGCCCCAGAAGTCGAGAGACCCAGTACTTC
CASSPRSRETQYF
>TRBJ1-5|NA|once|TRBV19
TGTGCCAGTAGTAACAGGGAGTTGAGTCAGCCCCAGCATTTT
CASSNRELSQPQHF
>TRBJ1-3|NA|NA|TRBV27
TGTGCCAGCAGTTGGGGACCAGGAAACACCATATATTTT
CASSWGPGNTIYF
>TRBJ2-2|NA|NA|TRBV7-9
TGTGCCAGCACCCCCAGCGGGACAGAGGCCGGGGAGCTGTTTTTT
CASTPSGTEAGELFF
>TRBJ1-2|NA|NA|TRBV9
TGTGCCAGCAGCGTAGTGGAAGGGCGAGGCTACACCTTC
CASSVVEGRGYTF
>TRBJ1-3|TRBD1|NA|TRBV7-3
TGTGCCAGCGCCCCCGGACAGGGAGGAAACACCATATATTTT
CASAPGQGGNTIYF
>TRBJ1-5|NA|NA|TRBV18
TGTGCCAGCTCACCTGACAGGTCCCATCAGCCCCAGCATTTT
CASSPDRSHQPQHF
>TRBJ2-7|NA|NA|TRBV6-4
TGTGCCAGCAGTGATCATCTCCTCCACGAGCAGTACTTC
CASSDHLLHEQYF
>TRBJ2-7|TRBD1|NA|TRBV5-1
TGCGCCAGCAGCCCGACAGGGGGCACCTACGAGCAGTACTTC
CASSPTGGTYEQYF
>TRBJ2-1|NA|NA|TRBV29-1
TGCAGCGCTATCAGGGGTCATGAGCAGTTCTTC
CSAIRGHEQFF
>TRBJ2-5|TRBD2|NA|TRBV5-1
TGCGCCAGCAGCCCCGGCCCCACTAGCGGGGAAGAGACCCAGTACTTC
CASSPGPTSGEETQYF
>TRBJ2-3|NA|NA|TRBV20-1
TGCAACGTAATGGGTGGGGCTACGCAGTATTTT
CNVMGGATQYF
>TRBJ2-1|NA|NA|TRBV7-6
TGTGCCAGCAGCTTAGGGCCCCCCGAGCAGTTCTTC
CASSLGPPEQFF
>TRBJ2-1|TRBD1|NA|TRBV7-9
TGTGCCAGCAGCGCGTTGGGACAGGGGATTTTCGATGAGCAGTTCTTC
CASSALGQGIFDEQFF
>TRBJ1-6|TRBD1|NA|TRBV7-9
TGTGCCAGCAGCTGGGACAGCGATAATTCACCCCTCCACTTT
CASSWDSDNSPLHF
>TRBJ2-5|NA|NA|TRBV28
TGTGCCAGCAGTTCCCCCATGAGGCAAGAGACCCAGTACTTC
CASSSPMRQETQYF
>TRBJ2-5|TRBD1|NA|TRBV2
TGTGCCAGCAGTGAAGACAGGGGTCACTTTGCGACCCAGTACTTC
CASSEDRGHFATQYF
>TRBJ2-2|NA|NA|TRBV6-1
TGTGCCAGCAGTGAAATAGGTGGGCGGGAGCTGTTTTTT
CASSEIGGRELFF
>TRBJ1-3|NA|NA|TRBV6-5
TGTGCCAGCAGTTACACCGGACTCAACTCTGGAAACACCATATATTTT
CASSYTGLNSGNTIYF
>TRBJ2-1|NA|once|TRBV12-2
TGTGCGAGCCGGGCGCGAATTTACAATGAGCAGTTCTTC
CASRARIYNEQFF
>TRBJ2-5|TRBD2|NA|TRBV7-6
TGTGCCAGCAGCTTACCCGTGGCGGGAGTTCAAGAGACCCAGTACTTC
CASSLPVAGVQETQYF
>TRBJ1-1|TRBD1|NA|TRBV29-1
TGCAGCGTGGCAACAGGGGGCACTGAAGCTTTCTTT
CSVATGGTEAFF
>TRBJ2-1|NA|once|TRBV7-2
TGTGCCAGCAGCTTACCGGGCCCCACCTACAATGAGCAGTTCTTC
CASSLPGPTYNEQFF
>TRBJ2-1|NA|NA|TRBV2
TGTGCCAGCACGAGGGGAGGAGTCAATGAGCAGTTCTTC
CASTRGGVNEQFF
>TRBJ1-2|NA|NA|TRBV20-1
TGCAGTGCTGGGTCCTATGGCTACACCTTC
CSAGSYGYTF
>TRBJ2-3|NA|NA|TRBV7-9
TGTGCCAGCAGCTTAAGCGGAAACACAGATACGCAGTATTTT
CASSLSGNTDTQYF
>TRBJ1-1|NA|NA|TRBV2
TGTGCCAGCAGTGAAAGCCGGGGGGCGGGCACTGAAGCTTTCTTT
CASSESRGAGTEAFF
>TRBJ1-2|NA|NA|TRBV7-3
TGTGCCAGCAGCGAGGGGGGCCCTAACTATGGCTACACCTTC
CASSEGGPNYGYTF
>TRBJ1-4|TRBD1|NA|TRBV7-2
TGTGCCAGCAGCTTATACGGGACAGGGGGTGAAAAACTGTTTTTT
CASSLYGTGGEKLFF
>TRBJ1-5|NA|few|TRBV7-9
TGTGCCAGCAGTCCTCCGGGCGATCAGCCCCAGCATTTT
CASSPPGDQPQHF
>TRBJ2-2|NA|NA|TRBV30
TGTGCCTGGATATCGGACACCGGGGAGCTGTTTTTT
CAWISDTGELFF
>TRBJ2-2|TRBD2|NA|TRBV5-4
TGTGCCAGCAGCCCCGGACTAGCGGGAGGGTGGACCGGGGAGCTGTTTTTT
CASSPGLAGGWTGELFF
>TRBJ1-4|NA|NA|TRBV19
TGTGCCAGTAGTATAATGGGATTCGGTGAAAAACTGTTTTTT
CASSIMGFGEKLFF
>TRBJ1-6|TRBD1|once|TRBV6-1
TGTGCCAGCAGTGAAGCGCTTCTGGACAGGGCTGTTCGGCCCCTCCACTTT
CASSEALLDRAVRPLHF
>TRBJ2-5|TRBD2|NA|TRBV29-1
TGCAGCGTTGCAGCCCGACTAGCGGTAGAGACCCAGTACTTC
CSVAARLAVETQYF
>TRBJ1-2|NA|NA|TRBV6-1
TGTGCCAGCAGTCTCGGCAGGTCCAACTATGGCTACACCTTC
CASSLGRSNYGYTF